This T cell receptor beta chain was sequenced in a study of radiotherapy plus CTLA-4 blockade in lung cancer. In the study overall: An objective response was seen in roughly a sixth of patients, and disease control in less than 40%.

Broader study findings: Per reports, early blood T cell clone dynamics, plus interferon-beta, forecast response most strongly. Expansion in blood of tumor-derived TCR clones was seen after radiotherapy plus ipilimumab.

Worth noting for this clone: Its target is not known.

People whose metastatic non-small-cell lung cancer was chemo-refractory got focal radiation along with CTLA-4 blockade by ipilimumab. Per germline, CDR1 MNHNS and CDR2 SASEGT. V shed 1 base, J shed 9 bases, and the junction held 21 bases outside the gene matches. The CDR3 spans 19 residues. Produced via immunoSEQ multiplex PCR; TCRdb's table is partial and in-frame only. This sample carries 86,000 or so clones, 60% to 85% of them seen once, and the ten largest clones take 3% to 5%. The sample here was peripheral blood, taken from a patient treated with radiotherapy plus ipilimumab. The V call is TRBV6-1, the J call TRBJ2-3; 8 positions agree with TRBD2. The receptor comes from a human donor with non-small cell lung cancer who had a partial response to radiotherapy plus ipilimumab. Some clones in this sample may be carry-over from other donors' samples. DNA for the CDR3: TGTGCCAGCAGTGAAGAGCGGACCGCTACCGGGACTAGAGCTAGCACGCAGTATTTT. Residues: CASSEERTATGTRASTQYF.